Listed below are T cell receptor beta chains from one sample, sequenced in a study of T-cell memory formation after mild COVID-19. A single record per CDR3 protein comes from TCRdb applying MiXCR to the 5' RACE reads. Of about 14,000 distinct CDR3 sequences listed, roughly 19% are singletons. The sample was PBMCs or a T cell subset sorted from them (not recorded which). These receptor sequences come from an adult woman who had mild COVID-19 (a few samples of this study predate the infection). Cell type and time point are not known. Each CDR3 is given with its conserved first and last residue. A D gene is named only where the DNA matches it firmly. Some rows have no size entry. The others give once, few or many, or a class for an expanded clone.

v_gene	len	d_gene	j_gene	abundance	CDR3nt	CDR3aa
TRBV7-3	12	.	TRBJ2-1	.	TGTGCCAGCAGCGCCACCCTGGGCGAGCAGTTCTTC	CASSATLGEQFF
TRBV4-3	14	.	TRBJ2-3	.	TGCGCCAGCAGCCAAGCCCGTTGGGCAGATACGCAGTATTTT	CASSQARWADTQYF
TRBV21-1	16	.	TRBJ1-2	many	TGTGCCAGCAGCAAAACAAAAGCGGACAGGAGGTATGGCTACACCTTC	CASSKTKADRRYGYTF
TRBV7-3	16	.	TRBJ2-6	many	TGTGCCAGCAGCTTAGAGGGACAACTTGGGGCCAACGTCCTGACTTTC	CASSLEGQLGANVLTF
TRBV20-1	11	.	TRBJ1-1	many	TGCAGTGCTAGTCAGGGGACTGAAGCTTTCTTT	CSASQGTEAFF
TRBV2	15	TRBD1	TRBJ1-5	many	TGTGCCAGCAGGGCTGGACAGGGGTACAATCAGCCCCAGCATTTT	CASRAGQGYNQPQHF
TRBV11-2	16	.	TRBJ2-7	many	TGTGCCAGCAGCCCCAAAGTGAGGGATAGCTCCTACGAGCAGTACTTC	CASSPKVRDSSYEQYF
TRBV19	15	.	TRBJ1-1	many	TGTGCCAGTAGGCTGAGGCCCCTTATAGACACTGAAGCTTTCTTT	CASRLRPLIDTEAFF
TRBV9	14	.	TRBJ2-7	.	TGTGCCAGCAGCGTAGATCCAGTCCCCTACGAGCAGTACTTC	CASSVDPVPYEQYF
TRBV12-3/TRBV12-4	11	.	TRBJ1-2	many	TGTGCCAGCAGGGGGGGGGATGGCTACACCTTC	CASRGGDGYTF
TRBV28	14	.	TRBJ2-2	many	TGTGCCAGCAGGAGCCCCAGGGTTACCGGGGAGCTGTTTTTT	CASRSPRVTGELFF
TRBV12-3/TRBV12-4	12	TRBD1	TRBJ2-7	many	TGTGCCAGCAGTACGACAGGGAATGAGCAGTACTTC	CASSTTGNEQYF
TRBV6-6	14	.	TRBJ1-2	.	TGTGCCAGCAGTTACTTGGACGGCAACTATGGCTACACCTTC	CASSYLDGNYGYTF
TRBV5-6	13	TRBD2	TRBJ2-1	.	TGTGCCAGCAGCTTCGCGGGAGGGAATGAGCAGTTCTTC	CASSFAGGNEQFF
TRBV19	15	.	TRBJ2-5	many	TGTGCCAGTAGTAGCGGGTTTCAGGGAAAAGAGACCCAGTACTTC	CASSSGFQGKETQYF
TRBV14	15	.	TRBJ2-1	many	TGTGCCAGCAGCCAAGAGGGGTTTTGGGAGGATGAGCAGTTCTTC	CASSQEGFWEDEQFF
TRBV6-1	14	.	TRBJ2-7	many	TGTGCCAGCAGTGATAATGGGAGTAGTTACGAGCAGTACTTC	CASSDNGSSYEQYF
TRBV5-1	15	.	TRBJ2-3	.	TGCGCCACCTCTAGGGCCGGGGGCGCGGCAGATACGCAGTATTTT	CATSRAGGAADTQYF
TRBV5-1	12	.	TRBJ2-5	many	TGCGCCAGCAGGAGGGGACAAGAGACCCAGTACTTC	CASRRGQETQYF
TRBV12-3/TRBV12-4	15	TRBD2	TRBJ2-5	many	TGTGCCAGCACTCCCGGGGGGGTAGGGGGAGAGACCCAGTACTTC	CASTPGGVGGETQYF
TRBV5-6	16	TRBD1	TRBJ1-6	few	TGTGCCAGCAGCTTCGACAGGGGGAGGGATAATTCACCCCTCCACTTT	CASSFDRGRDNSPLHF
TRBV7-6	16	TRBD1	TRBJ2-1	.	TGTGCCAGCAGCGACAAGGGACAGGGGCCCTACAATGAGCAGTTCTTC	CASSDKGQGPYNEQFF
TRBV20-1	19	TRBD1	TRBJ2-4	many	TGCAGTGCTAGTTGGGGACAGGGCGACCATTATCTAGCCAAAAACATTCAGTACTTC	CSASWGQGDHYLAKNIQYF
TRBV15	15	.	TRBJ1-5	many	TGTGCCACCAGCAGTGGGGTGGAGAGCAATCAGCCCCAGCATTTT	CATSSGVESNQPQHF
TRBV7-9	18	.	TRBJ2-1	many	TGTGCCAGCAGCTTAGATGGATGGACAGTCACCTTCTACAATGAGCAGTTCTTC	CASSLDGWTVTFYNEQFF
TRBV29-1	16	TRBD1	TRBJ2-6	many	TGCAGCGTTGTCGACAGGGAGCCCTCTGGGGCCAACGTCCTGACTTTC	CSVVDREPSGANVLTF
TRBV5-1	13	.	TRBJ1-1	many	TGCGCCAGCAGCTTGGAGGGGAACACTGAAGCTTTCTTT	CASSLEGNTEAFF
TRBV5-1	16	.	TRBJ1-5	few	TGCGCCAGCAGCTCCGGGACGGCCGATAGCAATCAGCCCCAGCATTTT	CASSSGTADSNQPQHF
TRBV7-3	17	.	TRBJ2-1	many	TGTGCCAGCAGCTTAGGGAGCCCCGTTGGTAGGAACAATGAGCAGTTCTTC	CASSLGSPVGRNNEQFF
TRBV30	17	.	TRBJ1-2	many	TGTGCCTGGAGTATCGTCTTTGGGGGACACCTTAACTATGGCTACACCTTC	CAWSIVFGGHLNYGYTF
TRBV4-3	16	TRBD1	TRBJ2-7	.	TGCGCCAGCAGCCAAGAAGTGTCAGGGGGTATGTACGAGCAGTACTTC	CASSQEVSGGMYEQYF
TRBV25-1	16	TRBD1	TRBJ2-2	many	TGTGCCAGTGTTAGAGGGCAGGGGGCTTACACCGGGGAGCTGTTTTTT	CASVRGQGAYTGELFF
TRBV4-3	19	TRBD2	TRBJ2-1	many	TGCGCCAGCAGCCAAGAAGTCGAGATCCTAGCGGTCTCCTACAATGAGCAGTTCTTC	CASSQEVEILAVSYNEQFF
TRBV7-9	14	.	TRBJ1-2	many	TGTGCCAGCAGCTTAAATACAGGGCACTATGGCTACACCTTC	CASSLNTGHYGYTF
TRBV27	18	TRBD1	TRBJ1-1	many	TGTGCCAGCAGTTTGGGAGCGGGACAGGGGGGGGAGAACACTGAAGCTTTCTTT	CASSLGAGQGGENTEAFF
TRBV27	16	TRBD1	TRBJ2-7	many	TGTGCCAGCATCTTTTACGGGACAGGGGACTCCTACGAGCAGTACTTC	CASIFYGTGDSYEQYF
TRBV29-1	15	.	TRBJ2-7	medium-sized	TGCAGCGTTGAAGTCGGAATAGGGCGCTTCTACGAGCAGTACTTC	CSVEVGIGRFYEQYF
TRBV7-9	15	.	TRBJ2-7	many	TGTGCCAGCAGCTTAGTCCAAGGCTTTTCCTACGAGCAGTACTTC	CASSLVQGFSYEQYF
TRBV5-1	15	.	TRBJ2-3	.	TGCGCCAGCAGCTTTAGCGGCCCGAGCACAGATACGCAGTATTTT	CASSFSGPSTDTQYF
TRBV2	19	TRBD2	TRBJ2-2	many	TGTGCCAGCAGTGACCCCGGACTAGCGGGGGGAACGAACACCGGGGAGCTGTTTTTT	CASSDPGLAGGTNTGELFF
TRBV6-5	17	TRBD1	TRBJ2-3	many	TGTGCCAGCAGTTACCAATCCGCAGGGGGCCCATCAGATACGCAGTATTTT	CASSYQSAGGPSDTQYF
TRBV12-3/TRBV12-4	15	.	TRBJ1-2	.	TGTGCCAGCAGTCCCTCTGTGGGGATCCTCTATGGCTACACCTTC	CASSPSVGILYGYTF
TRBV7-9	15	TRBD1	TRBJ1-4	many	TGTGCCAGCAGCTTAGCGCTGACAGGGGGTGAAAAACTGTTTTTT	CASSLALTGGEKLFF
TRBV7-9	13	.	TRBJ2-3	.	TGTGCCAGCAGCTTAGTTCAGCCAGATACGCAGTATTTT	CASSLVQPDTQYF
TRBV12-3/TRBV12-4	14	.	TRBJ2-2	many	TGTGCCAGCAGTTTAGCTATACTCGCCGGGGAGCTGTTTTTT	CASSLAILAGELFF
TRBV6-2/TRBV6-3	16	.	TRBJ2-5	.	TGTGCCAGCACTCCTGTCCCCGACAGGCATAGTAAGACCCAGTACTTC	CASTPVPDRHSKTQYF
TRBV6-2/TRBV6-3	17	TRBD1	TRBJ2-7	many	TGTGCCAGCAGTTACTCTCATGACAGGGACCCCTCCTACGAGCAGTACTTC	CASSYSHDRDPSYEQYF
TRBV15	14	.	TRBJ2-7	few	TGTGCCACCAGCAGAGACCGGGGTAGCTACGAGCAGTACTTC	CATSRDRGSYEQYF
TRBV7-9	17	TRBD1	TRBJ2-3	many	TGTGCCAGCAGCTTCGGACAGGGGGCGCTTATCACAGATACGCAGTATTTT	CASSFGQGALITDTQYF
TRBV5-6	16	TRBD1	TRBJ1-2	few	TGTGCCAGCAGCTTGGGTTCCGGACAGGGATGGTATGGCTACACCTTC	CASSLGSGQGWYGYTF
TRBV27	15	TRBD1	TRBJ2-7	many	TGTGCCAGCAGTTTGGACAGGTCCCTCACCTACGAGCAGTACTTC	CASSLDRSLTYEQYF
TRBV7-2	13	.	TRBJ2-4	.	TGTGCCAGCAGACCCGACTCGGGGGTGATTCAGTACTTC	CASRPDSGVIQYF
TRBV7-9	18	TRBD2	TRBJ2-3	many	TGTGCCAGCACCTACCGGGGACTAGCTGCGCCCCCCGCAGATACGCAGTATTTT	CASTYRGLAAPPADTQYF
TRBV7-3	17	TRBD1	TRBJ2-1	many	TGTGCCAGCAGCGACCCAGGACAGGGAAGGCCCTACAATGAGCAGTTCTTC	CASSDPGQGRPYNEQFF
TRBV7-6	15	TRBD1	TRBJ2-5	.	TGTGCCAGCAGCTTGACAGGGGGGCCCCAAGAGACCCAGTACTTC	CASSLTGGPQETQYF
TRBV5-1	17	.	TRBJ1-1	many	TGCGCCAGCAGCTTGCTCCCCGAACAGGGAACGCAGGCTGAAGCTTTCTTT	CASSLLPEQGTQAEAFF
TRBV5-6	17	.	TRBJ1-1	many	TGTGCCAGCAGCTTAGAGACAGGACGGGTTTTGAACACTGAAGCTTTCTTT	CASSLETGRVLNTEAFF